These T cell receptor beta chains were read from a single sample in a study of T cell changes during pregnancy in multiple sclerosis. Sequencing was performed with immunoSEQ multiplex PCR; in TCRdb, only in-frame clones are kept and a portion is missing. The sample lists tens of thousands of clones; 91% were seen once. The sample in question was CD8+ T cells from peripheral blood mononuclear cells, obtained before pregnancy. These receptors were obtained from a female donor with multiple sclerosis, enrolled in a pregnancy study. Both conserved end residues are part of each CDR3. The order of the fields is J gene, D gene, V gene, clone size, CDR3 DNA, CDR3 protein. D genes are given only for firm matches. Clone size, where shown, is once, few, many, or a class for clones that have expanded.

j_call: TRBJ2-3
d_call: -
v_call: TRBV7-2
clone_size: -
cdr3_nt: TGTGCCAGCAGCTTAGATGAGTCGCAGCGGTACACAGATACGCAGTATTTT
cdr3_aa: CASSLDESQRYTDTQYF

j_call: TRBJ2-7
d_call: -
v_call: TRBV18
clone_size: once
cdr3_nt: TGTGCCAGCTCACCAGTGTGGGGGCAAAACGAGCAGTACTTC
cdr3_aa: CASSPVWGQNEQYF

j_call: TRBJ1-1
d_call: TRBD1
v_call: TRBV7-3
clone_size: -
cdr3_nt: TGTGCCAGCAGCAAGACAGGGATGACTGAAGCTTTCTTT
cdr3_aa: CASSKTGMTEAFF

j_call: TRBJ1-1
d_call: -
v_call: TRBV5-1
clone_size: -
cdr3_nt: TGCGCCAGCAGCTTGGCAGGGGCAACGGACACTGAAGCTTTCTTT
cdr3_aa: CASSLAGATDTEAFF

j_call: TRBJ2-3
d_call: TRBD2
v_call: TRBV9
clone_size: -
cdr3_nt: TGTGCCAGCGGAAATAGCGGGGAAAGAGATACGCAGTATTTT
cdr3_aa: CASGNSGERDTQYF

j_call: TRBJ1-1
d_call: TRBD1
v_call: TRBV19
clone_size: -
cdr3_nt: TGTGCCAGTAGTATTAGGGGGCGAATCCCTGAAGCTTTCTTT
cdr3_aa: CASSIRGRIPEAFF

j_call: TRBJ1-1
d_call: -
v_call: TRBV30
clone_size: -
cdr3_nt: TGTGCCTGGAGTGTAACAGCTAACTCTGAAGCTTTCTTT
cdr3_aa: CAWSVTANSEAFF

j_call: TRBJ1-2
d_call: TRBD1
v_call: TRBV5-1
clone_size: -
cdr3_nt: TGCGCCAGCAGCGGGACAGCGACTTACGGCTACACCTTC
cdr3_aa: CASSGTATYGYTF

j_call: TRBJ2-7
d_call: -
v_call: TRBV13
clone_size: -
cdr3_nt: TGTGCCAGCAGCCGGAGGGACAGCTCCTACGAGCAGTACTTC
cdr3_aa: CASSRRDSSYEQYF

j_call: TRBJ1-3
d_call: -
v_call: TRBV30
clone_size: -
cdr3_nt: TGTGCCTGGAAATACGACTCCGGCTCTGGAAACACCATATATTTT
cdr3_aa: CAWKYDSGSGNTIYF

j_call: TRBJ2-1
d_call: -
v_call: TRBV15
clone_size: -
cdr3_nt: TGTGCCACCTCCCCGGACAGACTGTACAATGAGCAGTTCTTC
cdr3_aa: CATSPDRLYNEQFF

j_call: TRBJ2-7
d_call: -
v_call: TRBV6-5
clone_size: -
cdr3_nt: TGTGCCAGCAGATACTCCCTGATGGGGGGTCCCTACGAGCAGTACTTC
cdr3_aa: CASRYSLMGGPYEQYF

j_call: TRBJ2-7
d_call: TRBD1
v_call: TRBV27
clone_size: -
cdr3_nt: TGTGCCAGCAGTTTATCCCGCCCGACAGGGGCCCTTGAGCAGTACTTC
cdr3_aa: CASSLSRPTGALEQYF

j_call: TRBJ2-3
d_call: -
v_call: TRBV27
clone_size: -
cdr3_nt: TGTGCCAGCGGGCTAGCGAATACGCAGTATTTT
cdr3_aa: CASGLANTQYF

j_call: TRBJ2-3
d_call: TRBD2
v_call: TRBV9
clone_size: -
cdr3_nt: TGTGCCAGCAGCCCGGGGGGGTGGGCAGATACGCAGTATTTT
cdr3_aa: CASSPGGWADTQYF

j_call: TRBJ1-1
d_call: -
v_call: TRBV11-3
clone_size: -
cdr3_nt: TGTGCCAGCAGCTTTAGGAACACTGAAGCTTTCTTT
cdr3_aa: CASSFRNTEAFF

j_call: TRBJ1-2
d_call: -
v_call: TRBV9
clone_size: once
cdr3_nt: TGTGCCAGCAGCGCCAGCGGGACACTCAACGAGGGCTACACCTTC
cdr3_aa: CASSASGTLNEGYTF

j_call: TRBJ1-1
d_call: -
v_call: TRBV7-9
clone_size: -
cdr3_nt: TGTGCCAGCAGCCCCCTGGGGGGGGAGAACACTGAAGCTTTCTTT
cdr3_aa: CASSPLGGENTEAFF

j_call: TRBJ2-3
d_call: -
v_call: TRBV2
clone_size: -
cdr3_nt: TGTGCCAGCAGGGGAGGGGGGGCTAGCACAGATACGCAGTATTTT
cdr3_aa: CASRGGGASTDTQYF

j_call: TRBJ1-3
d_call: TRBD1
v_call: TRBV6-1
clone_size: -
cdr3_nt: TGTGCCAGCAGTTCGTGGGGACAGGGGGGAAACACCATATATTTT
cdr3_aa: CASSSWGQGGNTIYF

j_call: TRBJ2-2
d_call: -
v_call: TRBV6-5
clone_size: -
cdr3_nt: TGTGCCAGCAGTTACACAGGGACCGGGGAGCTGTTTTTT
cdr3_aa: CASSYTGTGELFF

j_call: TRBJ1-5
d_call: TRBD1
v_call: TRBV2
clone_size: -
cdr3_nt: TGTGCCAGCAGTGTAGGGACAGGGAGTATATTGGGCGGTCAGCCCCAGCATTTT
cdr3_aa: CASSVGTGSILGGQPQHF

j_call: TRBJ2-7
d_call: TRBD2
v_call: TRBV6-5
clone_size: -
cdr3_nt: TGTGCCAGCAGGCAACTAGCGGGGGGGCCGAGGGAGCAGTACTTC
cdr3_aa: CASRQLAGGPREQYF

j_call: TRBJ2-2
d_call: -
v_call: TRBV5-6
clone_size: -
cdr3_nt: TGTGCCAGCTCCCCTACACCACAGGGCGTGCGGGAGCTGTTTTTT
cdr3_aa: CASSPTPQGVRELFF

j_call: TRBJ1-1
d_call: TRBD1
v_call: TRBV19
clone_size: once
cdr3_nt: TGTGCCAGTAGTATAACAGGGGAAGGGACTGAAGCTTTCTTT
cdr3_aa: CASSITGEGTEAFF

j_call: TRBJ2-3
d_call: -
v_call: TRBV10-3
clone_size: -
cdr3_nt: TGTGCCACTGGCGGGACCGCTCGTACGGATACGCAGTATTTT
cdr3_aa: CATGGTARTDTQYF

j_call: TRBJ1-2
d_call: -
v_call: TRBV6-5
clone_size: few
cdr3_nt: TGTGCCAGCAGTTACTCGATGGGGGGAAGTGACTATGGCTACACCTTC
cdr3_aa: CASSYSMGGSDYGYTF

j_call: TRBJ2-7
d_call: TRBD1
v_call: TRBV19
clone_size: -
cdr3_nt: TGTGCCAGTAGTATACCGAGACAGGGGATCTACGAGCAGTACTTC
cdr3_aa: CASSIPRQGIYEQYF

j_call: TRBJ1-2
d_call: TRBD1
v_call: TRBV29-1
clone_size: -
cdr3_nt: TGCAGCGTCGCCGGGACAGGGAAGTATGGCTACACCTTC
cdr3_aa: CSVAGTGKYGYTF

j_call: TRBJ2-7
d_call: -
v_call: TRBV4-1
clone_size: -
cdr3_nt: TGCGCCAGCAGCCAAGAGGTGCAGGGCAGCAACTCCGAGCAGTACTTC
cdr3_aa: CASSQEVQGSNSEQYF

j_call: TRBJ2-5
d_call: -
v_call: TRBV13
clone_size: -
cdr3_nt: TGTGCCAGCAGCTTAGCGAGGTCGGTCCGTGAGACCCAGTACTTC
cdr3_aa: CASSLARSVRETQYF

j_call: TRBJ1-1
d_call: TRBD1
v_call: TRBV27
clone_size: -
cdr3_nt: TGTGCCAGCAGTCACACGACAGGGGGCACTGAAGCTTTCTTT
cdr3_aa: CASSHTTGGTEAFF

j_call: TRBJ2-7
d_call: TRBD1
v_call: TRBV29-1
clone_size: -
cdr3_nt: TGCAGCGCGACAGGGTCTGATCCCTACGAGCAGTACTTC
cdr3_aa: CSATGSDPYEQYF

j_call: TRBJ2-2
d_call: -
v_call: TRBV7-9
clone_size: -
cdr3_nt: TGTGCCAGCAGCTTGCGGCCCGGGGAGCTGTTTTTT
cdr3_aa: CASSLRPGELFF

j_call: TRBJ2-5
d_call: TRBD1
v_call: TRBV27
clone_size: -
cdr3_nt: TGTGCCAGCAGTTCCTGGACAGGCAAAGAGACCCAGTACTTC
cdr3_aa: CASSSWTGKETQYF

j_call: TRBJ1-5
d_call: -
v_call: TRBV10-1
clone_size: -
cdr3_nt: TGCGCCAGCAGACCAAAATGGCAGGGAGGTCAGCCCCAGCATTTT
cdr3_aa: CASRPKWQGGQPQHF

j_call: TRBJ1-6
d_call: TRBD1
v_call: TRBV10-1
clone_size: once
cdr3_nt: TGCGCCAGCAGTGAGTCCGGAGTGGGCACAGGGGATCTTTCACCCCTCCACTTT
cdr3_aa: CASSESGVGTGDLSPLHF

j_call: TRBJ2-1
d_call: TRBD1
v_call: TRBV29-1
clone_size: -
cdr3_nt: TGCAGCGTTGAATCCCGGACAGGGTCCCACAATGAGCAGTTCTTC
cdr3_aa: CSVESRTGSHNEQFF

j_call: TRBJ1-6
d_call: TRBD1
v_call: TRBV2
clone_size: -
cdr3_nt: TGTGCCAGCAGCCCAGGGGGTAACAATTCACCCCTCCACTTT
cdr3_aa: CASSPGGNNSPLHF

j_call: TRBJ2-7
d_call: -
v_call: TRBV5-4
clone_size: -
cdr3_nt: TGTGCCACCCGAGACCCCCGGGTTAAAGCGTACGAGCAGTACTTC
cdr3_aa: CATRDPRVKAYEQYF

j_call: TRBJ1-3
d_call: TRBD1
v_call: TRBV6-5
clone_size: -
cdr3_nt: TGTGCCAGCAGCCGAGGACAGGAAAACACCATATATTTT
cdr3_aa: CASSRGQENTIYF

j_call: TRBJ1-6
d_call: -
v_call: TRBV9
clone_size: -
cdr3_nt: TGTGCCAGCAGCGTAGGTTCGACAGATTCACCCCTCCACTTT
cdr3_aa: CASSVGSTDSPLHF

j_call: TRBJ1-4
d_call: -
v_call: TRBV6-5
clone_size: -
cdr3_nt: TGTGCCAGCAGTTACTCGAAAGGGGTACCTAATGAAAAACTGTTTTTT
cdr3_aa: CASSYSKGVPNEKLFF

j_call: TRBJ2-3
d_call: TRBD2
v_call: TRBV7-8
clone_size: -
cdr3_nt: TGTGCCAGCAGAGGTATAGCGGGGGGGTTCCCTAGCACAGATACGCAGTATTTT
cdr3_aa: CASRGIAGGFPSTDTQYF

j_call: TRBJ2-3
d_call: TRBD1
v_call: TRBV29-1
clone_size: -
cdr3_nt: TGCAGCGTTGAAGCACCGGGACAGGGGGTTGTAGATACGCAGTATTTT
cdr3_aa: CSVEAPGQGVVDTQYF

j_call: TRBJ2-1
d_call: TRBD2
v_call: TRBV6-5
clone_size: -
cdr3_nt: TGTGCCAGCAGTTACTCCATAGCGGGGGGGATGCAGTTCTTC
cdr3_aa: CASSYSIAGGMQFF

j_call: TRBJ1-1
d_call: TRBD1
v_call: TRBV13
clone_size: -
cdr3_nt: TGTGCCAGCAGCTTCCGTTTCCCCCTCCGGGACAGGGGGACGGGAACTGAAGCTTTCTTT
cdr3_aa: CASSFRFPLRDRGTGTEAFF

j_call: TRBJ1-4
d_call: -
v_call: TRBV7-8
clone_size: -
cdr3_nt: TGTGCCAGCATGATTACTAATGGTCCTAATGAAAAACTGTTTTTT
cdr3_aa: CASMITNGPNEKLFF

j_call: TRBJ1-4
d_call: -
v_call: TRBV18
clone_size: -
cdr3_nt: TGTGCCAGCTCACCACCGGCGGCTGAAAAACTGTTTTTT
cdr3_aa: CASSPPAAEKLFF

j_call: TRBJ2-2
d_call: TRBD2
v_call: TRBV4-1
clone_size: -
cdr3_nt: TGCGCCAGCAGTTCCAAGGGACTAGCGGGACTCACCGGGGAGCTGTTTTTT
cdr3_aa: CASSSKGLAGLTGELFF

j_call: TRBJ2-1
d_call: -
v_call: TRBV5-5
clone_size: -
cdr3_nt: TGTGCCAGCAGCTTGAGCGACCTCTCCTACAATGAGCAGTTCTTC
cdr3_aa: CASSLSDLSYNEQFF

j_call: TRBJ2-2
d_call: TRBD1
v_call: TRBV9
clone_size: -
cdr3_nt: TGTGCCAGCAGCGTAGAGAGGGGGCAAGGCGGGGAGCTGTTTTTT
cdr3_aa: CASSVERGQGGELFF

j_call: TRBJ1-1
d_call: TRBD1
v_call: TRBV6-5
clone_size: -
cdr3_nt: TGTGCCAGCAGTCCCCTCCCCATGGGACAGGGAAAAGCTTTCTTT
cdr3_aa: CASSPLPMGQGKAFF

j_call: TRBJ1-1
d_call: -
v_call: TRBV27
clone_size: -
cdr3_nt: TGTGCCAGCAGTCAGGCCGGGGGTTTGTCTGAAGCTTTCTTT
cdr3_aa: CASSQAGGLSEAFF